Sequencing of this T cell receptor (beta chain) was carried out in a study of CD8 T cells in Susac syndrome. Overall study findings and caveats: The authors acknowledged that the study's TCR sequencing and HLA analysis involved relatively few individuals.

Comment on this clonotype: Its specificity is unknown.

TCR beta from blood CD8+ and CD4+ T cells was sequenced. TEMRA cells were enriched by FACS, while CD8+ and CD4+ T cells were obtained through a negative isolation that was performed magnetically. With random hexamers, roughly 0.45 to 1 ug RNA was reverse transcribed. immunoSEQ multiplex PCR amplified TCR beta CDR3 across 54 Vbeta, 13 Jbeta. TCRdb ran MiXCR on the immunoSEQ multiplex PCR reads and lists one entry per CDR3 protein. The sample has some 150,000 distinct CDR3 sequences; approximately 94% are singletons. The sequenced sample consisted of CD4+ T cells from PBMCs. The receptor's source is a human donor in good health.

CDR3 in amino acids: CASSQYPRNTEAFF. In DNA form, the CDR3 reads TGTGCCAGCAGCCAATATCCGAGAAACACTGAAGCTTTCTTT. The chain employs TRBV3-1 and TRBJ1-1; D is uncertain. Trimming pared 2 bases from V and 2 bases from J, leaving 9 bases between. Germline CDR1 LGHDT, CDR2 YNNKEL (reference sequence). CDR3 length equals 14 residues. Full variable domain (outside the CDR3, taken from reference TRBV3-1 and TRBJ1-1): DTAVSQTPKYLVTQMGNDKSIKCEQNLGHDTMYWYKQDSKKFLKIMFSYNNKELIINETVPNRFSPKSPDKAHLNLHINSLELGDSAVYFCASSQYPRNTEAFFGQGTRLTVV.